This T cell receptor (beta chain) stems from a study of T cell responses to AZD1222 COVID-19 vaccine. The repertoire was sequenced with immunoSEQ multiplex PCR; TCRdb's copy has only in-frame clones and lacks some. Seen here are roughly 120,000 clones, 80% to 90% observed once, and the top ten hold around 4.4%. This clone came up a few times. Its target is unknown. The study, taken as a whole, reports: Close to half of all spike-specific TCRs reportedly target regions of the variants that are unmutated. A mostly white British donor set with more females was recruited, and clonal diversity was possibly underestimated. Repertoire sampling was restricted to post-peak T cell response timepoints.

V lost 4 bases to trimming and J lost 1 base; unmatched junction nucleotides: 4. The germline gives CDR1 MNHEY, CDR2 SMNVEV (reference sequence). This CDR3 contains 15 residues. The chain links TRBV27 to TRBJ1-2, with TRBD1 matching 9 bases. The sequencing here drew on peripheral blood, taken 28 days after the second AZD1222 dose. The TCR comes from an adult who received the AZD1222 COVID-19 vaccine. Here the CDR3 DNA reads TGTGCCAGCAGTTCAGAGACAGGGGGTAACTATGGCTACACCTTC. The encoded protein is CASSSETGGNYGYTF.